The next 10 T cell receptor beta chains were all read from a single sample in a study of blood T cell repertoires in COVID-19. Produced via immunoSEQ multiplex PCR; TCRdb's table is partial and in-frame only. Seen here are roughly 66,000 clones, about 80% observed once, and the top ten hold less than 8.5%. The material sequenced was peripheral blood. These receptors all come from a man aged 55 to 70 with acute or convalescent COVID-19.

The CDR3 nucleotides read TGTGCCAGCAGCCAATTTGAGGGGAGGAGTACCGGGGAGCTGTTTTTT. It is translated as CASSQFEGRSTGELFF. J is TRBJ2-2 and V is TRBV14, with D possibly matching TRBD2 (6 bases). The CDR3 extends over 16 amino acids. Germline CDR1 reads SGHDN; CDR2 reads FVKESK. Trimming shortened V by 2 bases and J by 5 bases, and 15 bases separated the two germline ends.

The chain couples TRBV18 to TRBJ2-7; 12 nucleotides agree with TRBD1. There are 14 residues in the CDR3. In germline, CDR1 is KGHSH, CDR2 LQKENI. J gave up 6 bases and V 3 bases, and 3 bases lay outside the gene matches. As DNA, the CDR3 is TGTGCCAGCTCACCGGGACAGGGGGCGACCGAGCAGTACTTC. Amino acid sequence: CASSPGQGATEQYF.

V usage is TRBV7-9 and J usage is TRBJ1-1; D gene unclear. Germline CDR1 reads SEHNR; CDR2 reads FQNEAQ (reference sequence). The CDR3 is 13 residues long. Trimming stripped 6 bases from V and 3 bases from J, with 11 bases between. Here the CDR3 reads CASSPTPYTEAFF. CDR3 nucleotide sequence: TGTGCCAGCAGTCCGACACCCTACACTGAAGCTTTCTTT.

V and J are TRBV5-4 and TRBJ1-2; TRBD1 aligns across 8 bases. The ends lost 4 bases at V and 2 bases at J; junction bases unmatched: 10. CDR3 length: 16 amino acids. Per the germline V gene, CDR1 is SGHNT and CDR2 is YYREEE (reference sequence). The CDR3 here is CASSEDRVGSNYGYTF. The CDR3 DNA reads as TGTGCCAGCAGCGAGGACAGGGTGGGCTCAAACTATGGCTACACCTTC.

V gene TRBV7-7 combines with J gene TRBJ2-2; D possibly corresponds to TRBD2 (5 bases). Trimming pared 5 bases from V and 3 bases from J, leaving 19 bases between. Germline V gene data show CDR1 as SSHAT and CDR2 as FNYEAQ (reference sequence). This CDR3 region has 17 residues. CDR3 in DNA: TGTGCCAGCAGCCCGAGGGTCCACCCCGCGTACACCGGGGAGCTGTTTTTT. It is translated as CASSPRVHPAYTGELFF.

J is TRBJ2-7 and V is TRBV7-2; the D gene is possibly TRBD1 (5 bases). V shed 2 bases and J shed 0 bases, with 11 bases lying between them. Germline lookup yields CDR1 SGHTA and CDR2 FQGNSA. The CDR3 sequence is 15 residues long. This chain's CDR3 is CASSLMSGPSYEQYV. DNA of the CDR3: TGTGCCAGCAGCTTAATGTCAGGGCCCTCCTACGAGCAGTACGTC.

This clone appeared a single time. The chain links TRBV5-1 to TRBJ2-2, with 8 bases aligning to TRBD1. V lost 5 bases to trimming and J lost 4 bases; unmatched junction nucleotides: 4. Germline loops: CDR1 SGHRS, CDR2 YFSETQ. This CDR3 contains 14 residues. CDR3 nucleotide sequence: TGCGCCAGCAGGATGACAGGGGCCACCGGGGAGCTGTTTTTT. It is translated as CASRMTGATGELFF.

This clone was found once. One end of the junction fails to match germline, which may point to a read error. This rearrangement joins TRBV5-1 to TRBJ2-1; 15 bases match TRBD2. Per germline, CDR1 SGHRS and CDR2 YFSETQ. There are 17 residues in the CDR3. CDR3 region: CASSGGLAGGSYTEQFF. The CDR3, as DNA: TGCGCCAGCAGCGGAGGACTAGCGGGGGGGTCCTACACTGAGCAGTTCTTC.

This clone was detected once. This chain joins TRBV6-5 and TRBJ1-1, with 7 bases matching TRBD1. Per germline, CDR1 MNHEY and CDR2 SVGAGI. The CDR3 is 16 residues long. Losses at the gene ends were 0 bases for V and 0 bases for J; bases not matched to a gene: 4. The CDR3 bases are TGTGCCAGCAGTTACTCGACTGGGACAGTGAACACTGAAGCTTTCTTT. Translation gives CASSYSTGTVNTEAFF.

The genes are TRBV6-2 or TRBV6-3 and TRBJ1-1, with D unresolved. Germline-derived CDR1 and CDR2 are MNHEY and SVGEGT. V dropped 0 bases and J dropped 1 base, with 21 bases sitting between them. The CDR3 has 19 amino acids. CDR3 region: CASSYSLQTAGRTNTEAFF. The CDR3 nucleotides are TGTGCCAGCAGTTACTCACTCCAAACGGCAGGCCGAACGAACACTGAAGCTTTCTTT.